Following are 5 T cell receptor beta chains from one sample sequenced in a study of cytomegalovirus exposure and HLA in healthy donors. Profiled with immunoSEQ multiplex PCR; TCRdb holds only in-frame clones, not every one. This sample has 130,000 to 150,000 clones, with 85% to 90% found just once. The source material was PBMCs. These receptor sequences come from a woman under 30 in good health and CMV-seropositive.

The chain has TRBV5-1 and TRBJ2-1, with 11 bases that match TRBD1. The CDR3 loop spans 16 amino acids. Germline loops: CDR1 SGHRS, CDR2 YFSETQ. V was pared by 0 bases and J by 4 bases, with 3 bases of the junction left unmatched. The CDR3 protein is CASSLEGTGGYNEQFF. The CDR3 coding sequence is TGCGCCAGCAGCTTGGAAGGGACAGGGGGTTACAATGAGCAGTTCTTC. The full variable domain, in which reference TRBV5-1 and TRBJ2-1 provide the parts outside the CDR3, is KAGVTQTPRYLIKTRGQQVTLSCSPISGHRSVSWYQQTPGQGLQFLFEYFSETQRNKGNFPGRFSGRQFSNSRSEMNVSTLELGDSALYLCASSLEGTGGYNEQFFGPGTRLTVL.

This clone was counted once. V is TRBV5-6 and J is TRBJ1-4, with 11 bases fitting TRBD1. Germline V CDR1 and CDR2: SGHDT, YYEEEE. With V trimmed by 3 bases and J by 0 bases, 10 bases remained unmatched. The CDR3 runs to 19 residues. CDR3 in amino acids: CASSSTGTGGAATNEKLFF. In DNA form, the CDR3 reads TGTGCCAGCAGCTCGACCGGGACAGGGGGGGCTGCAACTAATGAAAAACTGTTTTTT. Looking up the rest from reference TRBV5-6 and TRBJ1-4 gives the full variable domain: DAGVTQSPTHLIKTRGQQVTLRCSPKSGHDTVSWYQQALGQGPQFIFQYYEEEERQRGNFPDRFSGHQFPNYSSELNVNALLLGDSALYLCASSSTGTGGAATNEKLFFGSGTQLSVL.

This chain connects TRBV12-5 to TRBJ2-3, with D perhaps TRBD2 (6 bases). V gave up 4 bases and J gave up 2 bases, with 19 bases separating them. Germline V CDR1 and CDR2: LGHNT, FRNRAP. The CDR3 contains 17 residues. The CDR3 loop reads CASGSLGLLADTDTQYF. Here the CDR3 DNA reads TGTGCTAGTGGTTCGTTGGGACTTTTGGCCGACACAGATACGCAGTATTTT.

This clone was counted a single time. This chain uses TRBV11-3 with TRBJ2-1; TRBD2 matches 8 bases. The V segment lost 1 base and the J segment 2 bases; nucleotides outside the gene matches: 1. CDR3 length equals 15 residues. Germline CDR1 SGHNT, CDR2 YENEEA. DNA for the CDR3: TGTGCCAGCAGCTTAGGACTAGCGACCTACAATGAGCAGTTCTTC. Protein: CASSLGLATYNEQFF.

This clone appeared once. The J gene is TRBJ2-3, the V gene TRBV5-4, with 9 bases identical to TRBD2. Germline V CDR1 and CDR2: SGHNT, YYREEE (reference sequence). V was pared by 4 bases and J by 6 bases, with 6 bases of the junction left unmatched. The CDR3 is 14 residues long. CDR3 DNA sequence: TGTGCCAGCAGCCCGGGACTAGCAATGGATACGCAGTATTTT. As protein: CASSPGLAMDTQYF.